The 28 T cell receptor beta chains given below trace back to one sample, sequenced in a study of blood T cell repertoires in COVID-19. Assay: immunoSEQ multiplex PCR; the TCRdb copy retains only in-frame clones and omits some. The data show fewer than 200,000 clones, roughly 80% seen once. Source material: peripheral blood. The receptors originated from a man aged 65-85 years with acute or convalescent COVID-19.

This chain connects TRBV5-4 to TRBJ1-2; D perhaps matches TRBD1 (6 bases). Germline V lookup: CDR1 SGHNT, CDR2 YYREEE (reference sequence). CDR3 size: 13 residues. Trimming cost V 4 bases and J 5 bases, with 12 bases left between them. CDR3 in DNA: TGTGCCAGCAGCCCACAGGGAACTTATGGCTACACCTTC. Translated, it gives CASSPQGTYGYTF.

This chain connects TRBV14 to TRBJ1-2, with 8 positions matching TRBD1. CDR3 length: 13 amino acids. The ends lost 4 bases at V and 4 bases at J; junction bases unmatched: 2. Germline values: CDR1 SGHDN, CDR2 FVKESK. CDR3 DNA sequence: TGTGCCAGCAGCCCCGACAGGGGCTATGGCTACACCTTC. This sequence encodes CASSPDRGYGYTF.

The chain employs TRBV2 and TRBJ2-3, with D possibly being TRBD2 (7 bases). In germline, CDR1 is SNHLY, CDR2 FYNNEI. CDR3 size: 15 residues. Trimming took 7 bases from V and 5 from J, leaving 19 bases between them. The chain's CDR3 is CASTHGGPGVDTQYF. The CDR3 DNA is TGTGCCAGCACCCACGGGGGGCCGGGAGTAGATACGCAGTATTTT.

The chain recombines TRBV5-1 with TRBJ2-1, with TRBD2 matching over 8 bases. Per germline, CDR1 SGHRS and CDR2 YFSETQ. V lost 1 base, J lost 7 bases, and 22 bases stayed unmatched. The CDR3 is 20 amino acids. CDR3 residues: CASSLISGSGLGVGRNEQFF. The DNA for the CDR3 is TGCGCCAGCAGCTTGATAAGCGGGAGCGGGTTAGGAGTGGGTAGGAATGAGCAGTTCTTC.

This clone has at least ten counts. This sequence joins TRBV2 and TRBJ1-1, with 8 positions matching TRBD1. Germline CDR1 reads SNHLY; CDR2 reads FYNNEI. After removal of 5 bases from V and 10 bases from J, the junction contained 3 bases not matched to a gene. This CDR3 contains 11 residues. In DNA, the CDR3 is TGTGCCAGCAGTCAAACAGGGGGAGCTTTCTTT. It yields the protein CASSQTGGAFF.

The rearrangement links TRBV5-8 to TRBJ2-7; 7 bases line up with TRBD1. Germline CDR1 is SGHTS and CDR2 is YDEGEE. With 0 bases clipped from V and 9 bases from J, the junction kept 15 bases outside the gene matches. This CDR3 has 16 amino acids. The CDR3 region is CASSLEVTGPRGGQYF. In DNA form, the CDR3 reads TGTGCCAGCAGCTTGGAGGTGACAGGGCCCCGAGGGGGGCAGTACTTC. Full variable domain (rest looked up from reference TRBV5-8 and TRBJ2-7): EAGVTQSPTHLIKTRGQQATLRCSPISGHTSVYWYQQALGLGLQFLLWYDEGEERNRGNFPPRFSGRQFPNYSSELNVNALELEDSALYLCASSLEVTGPRGGQYFGPGTRLTVT.

The chain is built from TRBV19 and TRBJ2-2; TRBD2 agrees at 11 bases. This CDR3 contains 18 residues. CDR1 LNHDA and CDR2 SQIVND come from the germline V gene (reference sequence). V gave up 5 bases and J gave up 4 bases; unmatched junction bases: 12. CDR3 loop: CASSPQLAGVPPTGELFF. In nucleotides, the CDR3 is TGTGCCAGTAGTCCCCAACTAGCGGGAGTTCCCCCCACCGGGGAGCTGTTTTTT.

The rearrangement links TRBV10-3 to TRBJ1-4, with D hard to call. V shed 7 bases and J shed 0 bases, with 6 bases lying between them. Germline V gene sequence: CDR1 ENHRY, CDR2 SYGVKD. This CDR3 spans 13 amino acids. The DNA for the CDR3 is TGTGCCATCACTCGAGCAACTAATGAAAAACTGTTTTTT. Residues: CAITRATNEKLFF.

The chain links TRBV5-5 to TRBJ2-2, with D tentatively TRBD2 (6 bases). This CDR3 is 16 amino acids long. V shed 1 base and J shed 4 bases, with 14 bases lying between them. CDR1 and CDR2 from the germline V gene are SGHKS and YYEKEE (reference sequence). The CDR3 spells CASSLSTSAVTGELFF. CDR3 coding DNA: TGTGCCAGCAGCTTGTCGACTAGTGCGGTCACCGGGGAGCTGTTTTTT. Variable domain in full (rest from reference TRBV5-5 and TRBJ2-2): DAGVTQSPTHLIKTRGQQVTLRCSPISGHKSVSWYQQVLGQGPQFIFQYYEKEERGRGNFPDRFSARQFPNYSSELNVNALLLGDSALYLCASSLSTSAVTGELFFGEGSRLTVL.

The CDR3 loop reads CASSVAPDRTGELFF. In DNA, the CDR3 is TGTGCCAGCAGCGTAGCCCCGGACAGGACCGGGGAGCTGTTTTTT. The rearrangement links TRBV9 to TRBJ2-2; 7 bases match TRBD1. In germline, CDR1 is SGDLS, CDR2 YYNGEE. The CDR3 extends over 15 amino acids. Trimming removed 0 bases from V and 5 bases from J; junction bases left unmatched: 4.

This clone was found many times. The V call is TRBV5-1, the J call TRBJ2-7; the D gene is possibly TRBD2 (5 bases). CDR3 size: 14 residues. CDR1 SGHRS and CDR2 YFSETQ come from the germline V gene. The V gene lost 1 base and the J gene lost 2 bases, with 10 bases spanning the gap. The CDR3, as DNA: TGCGCCAGCAGCTTGATGGGGAGTGCCTACGAGCAGTACTTC. This codes for CASSLMGSAYEQYF.

This clone was picked up many times. CDR3: CASSYAGEGTDTQYF. The CDR3, as DNA: TGTGCCAGCAGTTACGCGGGAGAGGGCACAGATACGCAGTATTTT. The chain couples TRBV6-2 or TRBV6-3 to TRBJ2-3, with 7 bases aligning to TRBD2. The V segment lost 2 bases and the J segment 1 base; nucleotides outside the gene matches: 3. The CDR3 length is 15 residues. In germline, CDR1 is MNHEY, CDR2 SVGEGT.

The genes are TRBV5-1 and TRBJ2-3, with 7 bases matching TRBD1. There are 15 residues in the CDR3. Germline CDR1 and CDR2: SGHRS and YFSETQ. With 3 bases clipped from V and 2 bases from J, the junction kept 6 bases outside the gene matches. The DNA for the CDR3 is TGCGCCAGCAGCTGGAGAGACAGGGACACAGATACGCAGTATTTT. Translation: CASSWRDRDTDTQYF.

The rearrangement links TRBV27 to TRBJ1-1, with D possibly TRBD1 on 6 matching bases. In germline, CDR1 is MNHEY, CDR2 SMNVEV (reference sequence). The V end lost 5 bases, the J end lost 8 bases, and 15 bases lay between the germline ends. The CDR3 is made up of 13 amino acids. The CDR3 sequence: CASSPSTGSEAFF. CDR3 nucleotide sequence: TGTGCCAGCAGTCCGTCCACAGGGTCCGAAGCTTTCTTT.

This clone was counted many times. The rearrangement links TRBV5-1 to TRBJ2-5; 7 positions agree with TRBD1. The V and J ends lost 4 bases and 4 bases, in that order; junction bases with no gene match: 4. CDR1 is SGHRS, CDR2 YFSETQ, per germline. The CDR3 covers 13 residues. This CDR3 reads CASSGTAPETQYF. The CDR3 coding sequence is TGCGCCAGCAGCGGGACAGCCCCAGAGACCCAGTACTTC.

The rearrangement joins TRBV7-9 to TRBJ2-5; 9 bases are a match to TRBD1. Germline CDR1 reads SEHNR; CDR2 reads FQNEAQ (reference sequence). The CDR3 has 14 amino acids. V lost 1 base, J lost 5 bases, and 2 bases stayed unmatched. Here the CDR3 DNA reads TGTGCCAGCAGCTTAGTCGGGACAGGGGAGACCCAGTACTTC. This sequence encodes CASSLVGTGETQYF.

The rearrangement joins TRBV7-8 to TRBJ2-5; no definite D call. The V gene's germline CDR1 is SGHVS and CDR2 FQNEAQ. Trimming removed 3 bases at V and 1 base at J, with 9 bases between. This CDR3 is built from 14 residues. The CDR3 nucleotides are TGTGCCAGCAGCTTGACTCAATTCCAAGAGACCCAGTACTTC. This sequence encodes CASSLTQFQETQYF.

The chain recombines TRBV5-8 with TRBJ1-1; possible D gene TRBD1, 5 bases. From germline, CDR1 is SGHTS and CDR2 YDEGEE. The germline V and J ends were trimmed by 4 bases and 1 base, with 14 bases remaining between them. This CDR3 contains 15 residues. In DNA, the CDR3 is TGTGCCAGCAGCGCCGGAACCAGGGCGAACACTGAAGCTTTCTTT. This encodes CASSAGTRANTEAFF.

The rearrangement uses TRBV9 and TRBJ2-7; 8 bases are shared with TRBD1. The CDR3 loop spans 18 amino acids. The V and J ends lost 0 bases and 3 bases, in that order; junction bases with no gene match: 14. CDR1 and CDR2 (germline): SGDLS, YYNGEE. As DNA, the CDR3 is TGTGCCAGCAGCGTAGAACCGACAGGGGCTAGTACGTTCTACGAGCAGTACTTC. Translating gives CASSVEPTGASTFYEQYF. Full variable domain (outside the CDR3, taken from reference TRBV9 and TRBJ2-7): DSGVTQTPKHLITATGQRVTLRCSPRSGDLSVYWYQQSLDQGLQFLIQYYNGEERAKGNILERFSAQQFPDLHSELNLSSLELGDSALYFCASSVEPTGASTFYEQYFGPGTRLTVT.

This clone was detected only once. The chain recombines TRBV27 with TRBJ2-3, with D perhaps matching TRBD2 (5 bases). The CDR3 totals 13 residues. Germline lookup yields CDR1 MNHEY and CDR2 SMNVEV (reference sequence). Trimming pared 6 bases from V and 2 bases from J, leaving 9 bases between. The CDR3 loop reads CASSWGDTDTQYF. The CDR3 DNA reads as TGTGCCAGCAGCTGGGGAGACACAGATACGCAGTATTTT.

The chain uses TRBV5-1 and TRBJ1-1; no firm D call. The CDR3 runs 14 residues. Germline V gene data show CDR1 as SGHRS and CDR2 as YFSETQ. Between the trimmed V and J ends, which lost 0 bases and 5 bases, there was a span of 11 bases. The CDR3 reads CASSLGARSTEAFF. For the CDR3, the DNA is TGCGCCAGCAGCTTGGGGGCTCGAAGTACTGAAGCTTTCTTT.

The chain links TRBV5-1 to TRBJ2-5; possibly TRBD1 for D (6 bases). This CDR3 comprises 15 residues. V gave up 4 bases and J gave up 4 bases, with 17 bases separating them. The germline gives CDR1 SGHRS, CDR2 YFSETQ. The CDR3 DNA reads TGCGCCAGCAGCGCACAGGGATACGTGGCAGAGACCCAGTACTTC. Translating it yields CASSAQGYVAETQYF. The complete variable domain, with remaining parts taken from reference TRBV5-1 and TRBJ2-5, reads KAGVTQTPRYLIKTRGQQVTLSCSPISGHRSVSWYQQTPGQGLQFLFEYFSETQRNKGNFPGRFSGRQFSNSRSEMNVSTLELGDSALYLCASSAQGYVAETQYFGPGTRLLVL.

The V gene is TRBV10-1, the J gene TRBJ2-5, with D maybe TRBD1 (6 bases). V lost 2 bases to trimming and J lost 4 bases, with 11 bases between them. The CDR3 length is 14 residues. Germline assignment: CDR1 WNHNN and CDR2 SYGVQD (reference sequence). The DNA of the CDR3 is TGCGCCAGCAGTGAGCCGGACAGCGCAGAGACCCAGTACTTC. Amino acid sequence: CASSEPDSAETQYF.

This clone was seen a single time. This rearrangement joins TRBV6-5 to TRBJ2-7; 10 nucleotides agree with TRBD2. Germline CDR1 is MNHEY and CDR2 is SVGAGI. The CDR3 has 15 amino acids. J gave up 1 base and V 6 bases, and 6 bases lay outside the gene matches. The CDR3 DNA sequence: TGTGCCAGCAGAACCGGGACTAGCGCATCCTACGAGCAGTACTTC. Protein product: CASRTGTSASYEQYF.

The J gene is TRBJ1-1, the V gene TRBV6-6; no definite D call. Germline CDR1 and CDR2: MNHNY and SVGAGI (reference sequence). V was pared by 2 bases and J by 1 base, with 8 bases between. This CDR3 comprises 14 residues. The CDR3 sequence is CASSYEAGNTEAFF. The DNA of the CDR3 is TGTGCCAGCAGTTACGAAGCCGGGAACACTGAAGCTTTCTTT.

The chain is built from TRBV6-2 or TRBV6-3 and TRBJ2-4; D is unclear. V lost 2 bases, J lost 1 base, and 9 bases lay in between. The CDR3 length is 15 residues. CDR1 MNHEY and CDR2 SVGEGT come from the germline V gene. The CDR3 DNA reads as TGTGCCAGCAGTTACGACAATGCGGCCAAAAACATTCAGTACTTC. Translating it yields CASSYDNAAKNIQYF.

The CDR3 here is CASSWDRQYGYTF. The CDR3 DNA reads as TGTGCCAGCAGTTGGGACAGACAATATGGCTACACCTTC. The chain carries TRBV27 and TRBJ1-2; 7 bases are a match to TRBD1. CDR3 length: 13 amino acids. V was pared by 4 bases and J by 5 bases, with 4 bases of the junction left unmatched. Germline V gives CDR1 MNHEY, CDR2 SMNVEV (reference sequence).

The chain joins TRBV21-1 to TRBJ1-2; TRBD1 is the table's D call, not checked against the DNA. TRBV21-1 is deemed a pseudogene. The CDR3 runs 15 residues. CDR3 DNA sequence: TGTGCCAGCAGCCTGGAAAAGACAGCCCCTCTGGGCTACACCTTC. The encoded protein is CASSLEKTAPLGYTF.